The count of the clone carrying this TCR beta chain is one. This specimen belongs to a study of PD-L1 blockade in urothelial cancer. Synthetic analogs of TCR templates were spiked into every PCR. Libraries were prepared by immunoSEQ multiplex PCR; TCRdb keeps only in-frame clonotypes and omits some of them. Of about 120,000 clones in the sample, 86% are singletons; the top ten hold 2.4%. Noted time point: peripheral blood 6 weeks after treatment start. Germline V lookup: CDR1 MNHNS, CDR2 SASEGT. Trimming left V 10 bases short and J 0 bases short, with 7 bases between. The CDR3 contains 12 residues. V and J are TRBV6-1 and TRBJ1-3; no firm D call. The sequence came from a man between 50 and 59 years old with urothelial cancer. The sequencing here drew on PBMCs, taken around atezolizumab (anti-PD-L1) treatment. DNA for the CDR3: TGTGCCATCCGGGACTCTGGAAACACCATATATTTT. Translating it yields CAIRDSGNTIYF.